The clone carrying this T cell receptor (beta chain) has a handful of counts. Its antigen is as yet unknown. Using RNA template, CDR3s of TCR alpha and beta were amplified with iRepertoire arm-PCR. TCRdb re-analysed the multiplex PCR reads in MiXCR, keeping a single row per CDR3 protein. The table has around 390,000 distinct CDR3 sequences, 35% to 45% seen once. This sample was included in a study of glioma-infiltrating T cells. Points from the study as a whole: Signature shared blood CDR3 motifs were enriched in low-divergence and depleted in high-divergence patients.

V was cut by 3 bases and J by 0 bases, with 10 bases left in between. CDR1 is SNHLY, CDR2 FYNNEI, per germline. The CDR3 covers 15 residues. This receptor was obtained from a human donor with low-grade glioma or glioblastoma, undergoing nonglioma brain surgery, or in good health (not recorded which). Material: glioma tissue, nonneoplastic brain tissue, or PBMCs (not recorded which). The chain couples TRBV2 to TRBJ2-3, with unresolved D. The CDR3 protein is CASSESLPSTDTQYF. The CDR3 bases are TGTGCCAGCAGTGAGTCGTTGCCTAGCACAGATACGCAGTATTTT.